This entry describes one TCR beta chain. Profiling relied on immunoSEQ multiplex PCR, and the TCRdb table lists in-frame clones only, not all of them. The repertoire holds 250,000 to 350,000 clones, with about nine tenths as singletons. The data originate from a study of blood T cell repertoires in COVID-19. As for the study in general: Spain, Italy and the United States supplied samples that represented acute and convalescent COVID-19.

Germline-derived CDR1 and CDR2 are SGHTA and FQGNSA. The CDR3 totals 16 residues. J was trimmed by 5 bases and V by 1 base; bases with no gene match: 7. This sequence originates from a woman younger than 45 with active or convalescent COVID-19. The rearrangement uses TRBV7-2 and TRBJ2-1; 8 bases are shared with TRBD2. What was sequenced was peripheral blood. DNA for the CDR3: TGTGCCAGCAGCTTAGTCGTTTCGGGGGGGAACAATGAGCAGTTCTTC. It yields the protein CASSLVVSGGNNEQFF.